The sample holds a few counts of the clone carrying this T cell receptor (beta chain). Its antigen is not known. One entry per CDR3 protein, called by TCRdb with MiXCR from the 5' RACE reads. The repertoire holds about 40,000 distinct CDR3 sequences, with 22% as singletons. Study findings and constraints: In terms of TCR gene usage, tumor memory CD4+ T cells clustered together with blood and lymph node memory CD4+ cells, as well as with lymph node naive CD4+ cells.

With 1 base clipped from V and 4 bases from J, the junction kept 5 bases outside the gene matches. In germline, CDR1 is SNHLY, CDR2 FYNNEI. The CDR3 sequence is 15 residues long. Tregs were sorted as CD4+CD25+CD127-/low cells. The sequenced sample was Tregs sorted from a lymph node. The chain joins TRBV2 to TRBJ2-3, with TRBD1 matching over 7 bases. The origin of this receptor is a female donor with breast cancer. The CDR3 protein is CASSEVRQGADTQYF. CDR3 in DNA: TGTGCCAGCAGTGAAGTGCGGCAGGGGGCAGATACGCAGTATTTT.